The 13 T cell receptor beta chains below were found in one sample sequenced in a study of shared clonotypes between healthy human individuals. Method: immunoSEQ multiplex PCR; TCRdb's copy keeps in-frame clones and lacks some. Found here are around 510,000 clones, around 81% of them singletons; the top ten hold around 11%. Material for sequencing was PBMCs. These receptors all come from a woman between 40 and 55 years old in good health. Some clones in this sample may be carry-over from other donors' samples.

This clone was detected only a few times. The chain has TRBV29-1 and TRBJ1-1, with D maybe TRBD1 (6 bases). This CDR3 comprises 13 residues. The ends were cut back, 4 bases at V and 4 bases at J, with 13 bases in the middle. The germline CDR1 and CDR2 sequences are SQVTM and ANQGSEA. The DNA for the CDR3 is TGCAGCGTTGGTACAGGGAACCCCACTGAAGCTTTCTTT. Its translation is CSVGTGNPTEAFF. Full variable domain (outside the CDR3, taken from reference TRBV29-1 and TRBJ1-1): SAVISQKPSRDICQRGTSLTIQCQVDSQVTMMFWYRQQPGQSLTLIATANQGSEATYESGFVIDKFPISRPNLTFSTLTVSNMSPEDSSIYLCSVGTGNPTEAFFGQGTRLTVV.

DNA for the CDR3: TGTGCCAGTAGCAAAATACCGGGGGGCCGGTACGACAATGAGCAGTTCTTC. As protein: CASSKIPGGRYDNEQFF. The V call is TRBV19, the J call TRBJ2-1; a possible D gene is TRBD2 (7 bases). The V and J ends lost 6 bases and 5 bases respectively, with 23 bases between them. CDR1 is LNHDA, CDR2 SQIVND, per germline (reference sequence). The CDR3 has 17 amino acids.

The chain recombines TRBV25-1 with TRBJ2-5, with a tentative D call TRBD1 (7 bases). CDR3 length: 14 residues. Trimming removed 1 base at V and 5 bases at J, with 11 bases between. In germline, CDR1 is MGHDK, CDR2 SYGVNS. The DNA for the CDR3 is TGTGCCAGCAGTGAATTTGCAGGGGGGGAGACCCAGTACTTC. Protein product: CASSEFAGGETQYF.

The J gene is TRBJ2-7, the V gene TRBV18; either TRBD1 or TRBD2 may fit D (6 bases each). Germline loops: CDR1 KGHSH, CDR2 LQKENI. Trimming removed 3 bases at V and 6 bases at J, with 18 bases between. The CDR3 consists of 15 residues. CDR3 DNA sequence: TGTGCCAGCTCACCTGCGGGACACTCCCGGAGCGAGCAGTACTTC. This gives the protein CASSPAGHSRSEQYF.

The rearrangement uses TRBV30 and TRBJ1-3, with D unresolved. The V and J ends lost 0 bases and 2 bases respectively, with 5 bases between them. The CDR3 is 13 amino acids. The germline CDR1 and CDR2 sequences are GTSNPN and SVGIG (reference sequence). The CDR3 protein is CAWSVNTGNTIYF. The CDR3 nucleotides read TGTGCCTGGAGTGTAAACACTGGAAACACCATATATTTT.

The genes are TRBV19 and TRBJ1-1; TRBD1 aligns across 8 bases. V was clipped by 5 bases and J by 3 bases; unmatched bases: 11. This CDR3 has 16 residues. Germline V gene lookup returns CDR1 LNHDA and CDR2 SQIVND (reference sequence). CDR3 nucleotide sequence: TGTGCCAGTAGTTCCAGACAGGGGCCCGGGGACACTGAAGCTTTCTTT. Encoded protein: CASSSRQGPGDTEAFF.

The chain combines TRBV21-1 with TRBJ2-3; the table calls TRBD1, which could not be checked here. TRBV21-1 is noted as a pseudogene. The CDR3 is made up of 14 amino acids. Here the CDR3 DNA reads TGTGCCAGCAGTGCTACAGTCATGCAAGATACGCAGTATTTT. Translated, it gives CASSATVMQDTQYF.

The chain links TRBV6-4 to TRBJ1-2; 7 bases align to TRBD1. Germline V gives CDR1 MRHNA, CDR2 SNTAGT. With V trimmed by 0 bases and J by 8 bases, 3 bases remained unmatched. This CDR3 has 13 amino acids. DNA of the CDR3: TGTGCCAGCAGTGACTCAAGGGGGCGAGGCTACACCTTC. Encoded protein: CASSDSRGRGYTF.

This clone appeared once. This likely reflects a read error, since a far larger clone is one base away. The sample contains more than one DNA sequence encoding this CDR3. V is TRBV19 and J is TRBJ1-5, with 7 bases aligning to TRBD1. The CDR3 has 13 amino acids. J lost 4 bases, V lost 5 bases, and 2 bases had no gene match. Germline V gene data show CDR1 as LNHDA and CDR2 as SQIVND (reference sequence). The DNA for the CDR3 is TGTGCCAGTAGTGGGACAGCTAATCAGCCCCAGCATTTT. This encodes CASSGTANQPQHF.

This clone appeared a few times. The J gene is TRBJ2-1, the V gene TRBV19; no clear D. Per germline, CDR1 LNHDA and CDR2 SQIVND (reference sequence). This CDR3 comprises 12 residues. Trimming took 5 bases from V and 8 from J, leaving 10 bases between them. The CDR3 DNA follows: TGTGCCAGTAGTCCTAGGGTCCATGAGCAGTTCTTC. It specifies CASSPRVHEQFF.

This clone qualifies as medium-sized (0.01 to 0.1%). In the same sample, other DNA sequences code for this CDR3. CDR3 protein: CASSPLALAGGSGANVLTF. The CDR3 DNA reads as TGTGCCAGCTCACCACTCGCACTAGCGGGAGGGTCTGGGGCCAACGTCCTGACTTTC. V and J are TRBV18 and TRBJ2-6, with 13 bases identical to TRBD2. Trimming at V came to 1 base and at J to 1 base, leaving 4 bases not matched to a gene. The CDR3 spans 19 residues. Germline CDR1 is KGHSH and CDR2 is LQKENI.

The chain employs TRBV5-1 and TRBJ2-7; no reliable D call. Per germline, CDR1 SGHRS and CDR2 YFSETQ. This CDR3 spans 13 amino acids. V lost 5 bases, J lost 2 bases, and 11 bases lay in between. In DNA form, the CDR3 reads TGCGCCAGCAGGTATTCAGGAACCTACGAGCAGTACTTC. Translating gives CASRYSGTYEQYF.

The CDR3 nucleotides read TGTGCCAGCAGCAGACAGGGGGCCCTCGGGGGTTCCTATAATTCACCCCTCCACTTT. This sequence encodes CASSRQGALGGSYNSPLHF. V and J are TRBV5-6 and TRBJ1-6, with 10 nucleotides matching TRBD1. The germline V gene encodes CDR1 SGHDT and CDR2 YYEEEE. The V gene end was trimmed by 4 bases and the J gene end by 1 base; junction bases not matched to a gene: 11. There are 19 residues in the CDR3.